This T cell receptor beta chain was captured by sequencing in a study of blood T cell repertoires in COVID-19. TCRdb keeps only in-frame clones here, not all; method: immunoSEQ multiplex PCR. The sample includes 650,000 to 800,000 clones, 85% to 90% of them seen just once. V was cut by 0 bases and J by 11 bases, with 16 bases left in between. The germline V gene encodes CDR1 MGHRA and CDR2 YSYEKL. The CDR3 contains 15 residues. This receptor was obtained from a young woman with acute or convalescent COVID-19. The chain uses TRBV4-1 and TRBJ1-4; TRBD1 is a possible D gene (5 bases). Sequenced sample: peripheral blood. In nucleotides, the CDR3 is TGCGCCAGCAGCCAAGATTCGGCAGGGCTTTGGAAACTGTTTTTT. Residues: CASSQDSAGLWKLFF.